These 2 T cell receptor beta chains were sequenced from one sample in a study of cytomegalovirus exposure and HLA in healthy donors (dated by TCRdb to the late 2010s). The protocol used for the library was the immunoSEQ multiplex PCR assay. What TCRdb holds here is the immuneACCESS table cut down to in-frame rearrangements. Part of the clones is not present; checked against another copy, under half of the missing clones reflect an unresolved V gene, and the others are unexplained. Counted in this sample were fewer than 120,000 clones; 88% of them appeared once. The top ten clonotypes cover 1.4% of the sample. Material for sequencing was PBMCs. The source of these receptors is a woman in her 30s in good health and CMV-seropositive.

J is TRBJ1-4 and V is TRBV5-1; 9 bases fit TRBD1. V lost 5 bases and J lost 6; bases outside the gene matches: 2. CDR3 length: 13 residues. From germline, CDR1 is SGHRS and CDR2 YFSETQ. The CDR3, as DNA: TGCGCCAGCAGACGGACAGGGGATGAAAAACTGTTTTTT. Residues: CASRRTGDEKLFF.

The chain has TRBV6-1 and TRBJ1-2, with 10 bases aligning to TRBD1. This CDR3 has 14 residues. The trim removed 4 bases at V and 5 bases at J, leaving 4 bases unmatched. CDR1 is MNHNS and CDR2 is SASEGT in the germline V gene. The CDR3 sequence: CASSVGQGDYGYTF. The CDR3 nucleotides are TGTGCCAGCAGTGTAGGACAGGGGGATTATGGCTACACCTTC.